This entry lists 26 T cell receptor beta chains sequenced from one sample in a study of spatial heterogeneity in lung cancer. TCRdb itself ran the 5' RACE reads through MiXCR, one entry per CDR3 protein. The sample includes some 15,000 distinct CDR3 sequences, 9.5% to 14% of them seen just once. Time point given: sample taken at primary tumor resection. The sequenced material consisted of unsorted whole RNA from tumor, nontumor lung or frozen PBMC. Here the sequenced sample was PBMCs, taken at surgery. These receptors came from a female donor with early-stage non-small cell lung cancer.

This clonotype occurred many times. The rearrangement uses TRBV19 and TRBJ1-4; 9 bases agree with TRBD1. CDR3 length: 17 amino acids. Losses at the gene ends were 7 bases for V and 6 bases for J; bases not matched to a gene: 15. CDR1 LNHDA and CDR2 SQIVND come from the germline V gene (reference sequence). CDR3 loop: CASNPGTGRWRYEKLFF. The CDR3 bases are TGTGCCAGTAACCCAGGGACAGGGAGGTGGCGTTATGAAAAACTGTTTTTT.

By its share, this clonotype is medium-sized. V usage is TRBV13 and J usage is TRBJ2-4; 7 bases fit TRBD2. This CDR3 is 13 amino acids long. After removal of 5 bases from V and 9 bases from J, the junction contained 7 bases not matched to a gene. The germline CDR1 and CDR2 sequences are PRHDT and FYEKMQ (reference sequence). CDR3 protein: CASSTVQRGIQYF. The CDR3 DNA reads TGTGCCAGCAGCACGGTCCAGCGGGGCATTCAGTACTTC.

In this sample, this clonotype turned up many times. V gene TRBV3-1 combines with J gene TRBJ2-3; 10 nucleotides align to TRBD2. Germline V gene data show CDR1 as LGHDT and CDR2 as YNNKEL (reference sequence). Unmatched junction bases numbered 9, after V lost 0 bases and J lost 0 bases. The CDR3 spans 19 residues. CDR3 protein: CASSQDSSGGDTSTDTQYF. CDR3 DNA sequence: TGTGCCAGCAGCCAAGATTCAAGCGGGGGGGACACTAGCACAGATACGCAGTATTTT.

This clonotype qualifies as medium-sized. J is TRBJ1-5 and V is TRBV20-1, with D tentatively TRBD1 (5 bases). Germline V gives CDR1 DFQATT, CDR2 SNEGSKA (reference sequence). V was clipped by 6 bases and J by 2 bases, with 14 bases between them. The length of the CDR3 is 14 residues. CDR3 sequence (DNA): TGCAGTGCCGAGCGGGGGATAGGCAATCAGCCCCAGCATTTT. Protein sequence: CSAERGIGNQPQHF.

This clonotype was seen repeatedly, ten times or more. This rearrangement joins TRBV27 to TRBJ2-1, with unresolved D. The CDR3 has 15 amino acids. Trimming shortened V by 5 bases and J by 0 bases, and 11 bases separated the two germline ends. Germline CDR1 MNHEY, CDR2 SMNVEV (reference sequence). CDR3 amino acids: CASSPRTGSYNEQFF. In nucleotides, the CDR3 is TGTGCCAGCAGTCCCCGGACGGGCTCCTACAATGAGCAGTTCTTC.

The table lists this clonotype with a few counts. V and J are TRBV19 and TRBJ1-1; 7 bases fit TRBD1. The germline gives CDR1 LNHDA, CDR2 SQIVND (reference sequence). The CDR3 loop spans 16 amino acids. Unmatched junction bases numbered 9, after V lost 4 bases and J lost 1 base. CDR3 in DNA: TGTGCCAGTAGTACCGAAAGGACAGGAACGAACACTGAAGCTTTCTTT. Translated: CASSTERTGTNTEAFF.

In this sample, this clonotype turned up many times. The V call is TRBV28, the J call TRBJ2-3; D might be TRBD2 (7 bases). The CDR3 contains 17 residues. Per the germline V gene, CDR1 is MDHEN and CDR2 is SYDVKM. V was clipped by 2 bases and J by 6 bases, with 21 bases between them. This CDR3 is CASSLPLGGGASDTQYF. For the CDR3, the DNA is TGTGCCAGCAGTTTACCCCTGGGGGGGGGCGCTTCGGATACGCAGTATTTT.

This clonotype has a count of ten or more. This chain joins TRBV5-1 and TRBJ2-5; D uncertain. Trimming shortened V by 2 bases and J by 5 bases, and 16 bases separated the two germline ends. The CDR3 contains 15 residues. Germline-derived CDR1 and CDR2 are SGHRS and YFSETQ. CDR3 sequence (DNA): TGCGCCAGCAGCTTTAGACCCGGAAATCAGGAGACCCAGTACTTC. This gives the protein CASSFRPGNQETQYF.

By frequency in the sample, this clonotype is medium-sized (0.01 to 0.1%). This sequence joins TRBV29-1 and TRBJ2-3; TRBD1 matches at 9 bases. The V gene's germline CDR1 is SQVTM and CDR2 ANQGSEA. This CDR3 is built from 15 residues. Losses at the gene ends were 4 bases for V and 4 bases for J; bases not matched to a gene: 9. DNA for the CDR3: TGCAGCGTTGTCCGAGGGGACAGGGAGGCAGATACGCAGTATTTT. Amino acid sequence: CSVVRGDREADTQYF.

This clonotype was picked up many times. CDR3 DNA sequence: TGCGCCAGCAGCTCCCTCGGCTCGGGGAAAGTCTCCTACGAGCAGTACTTC. Its translation is CASSSLGSGKVSYEQYF. This chain joins TRBV5-1 and TRBJ2-7; possibly TRBD2 for D (5 bases). CDR3 length equals 17 residues. V was shortened by 3 bases and J by 0 bases, with 19 bases between the two germline ends. CDR1 and CDR2 from the germline V gene are SGHRS and YFSETQ.

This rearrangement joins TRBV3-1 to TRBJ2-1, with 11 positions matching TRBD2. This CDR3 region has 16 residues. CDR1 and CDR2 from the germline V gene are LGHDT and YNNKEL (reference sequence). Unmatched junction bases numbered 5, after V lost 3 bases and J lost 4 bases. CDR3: CASSHTSGGKYNEQFF. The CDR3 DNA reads TGTGCCAGCAGCCATACTAGCGGGGGAAAGTACAATGAGCAGTTCTTC.

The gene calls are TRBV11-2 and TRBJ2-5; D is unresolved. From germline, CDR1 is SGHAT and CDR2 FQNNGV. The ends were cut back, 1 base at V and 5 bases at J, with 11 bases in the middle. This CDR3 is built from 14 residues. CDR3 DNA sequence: TGTGCCAGCAGCTTAGTTCACACGCAGGAGACCCAGTACTTC. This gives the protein CASSLVHTQETQYF.

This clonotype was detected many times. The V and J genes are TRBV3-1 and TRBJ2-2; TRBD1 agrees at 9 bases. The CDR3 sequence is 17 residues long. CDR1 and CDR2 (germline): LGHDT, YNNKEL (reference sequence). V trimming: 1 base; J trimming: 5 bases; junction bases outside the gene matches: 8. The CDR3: CASSQGGQGSGTGELFF. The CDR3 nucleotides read TGTGCCAGCAGCCAAGGAGGACAGGGGAGTGGGACCGGGGAGCTGTTTTTT.

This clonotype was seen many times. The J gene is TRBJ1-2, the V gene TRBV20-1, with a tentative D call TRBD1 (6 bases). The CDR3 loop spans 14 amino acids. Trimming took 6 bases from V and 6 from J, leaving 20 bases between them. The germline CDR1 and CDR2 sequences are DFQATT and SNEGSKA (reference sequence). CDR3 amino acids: CSATSGARRDGYTF. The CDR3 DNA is TGCAGTGCAACCTCAGGGGCGCGGAGGGATGGCTACACCTTC.

CDR3 coding DNA: TGTGCCAGCAGCGATGGGACCTACGAGCAGTACTTC. Amino acids: CASSDGTYEQYF. This chain uses TRBV6-2 or TRBV6-3 with TRBJ2-7; D gene uncertain. CDR1 MNHEY and CDR2 SVGEGT come from the germline V gene. The CDR3 is made up of 12 amino acids. Deletions cut 6 bases from V and 2 bases from J, with 8 bases between.

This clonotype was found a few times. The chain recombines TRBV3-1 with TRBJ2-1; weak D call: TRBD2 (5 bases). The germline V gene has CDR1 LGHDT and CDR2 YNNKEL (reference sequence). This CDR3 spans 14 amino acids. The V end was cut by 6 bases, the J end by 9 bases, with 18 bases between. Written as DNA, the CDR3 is TGTGCCAGCAGTTTAACAGTGTTTCGGGGTGAGCAGTTCTTC. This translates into CASSLTVFRGEQFF.

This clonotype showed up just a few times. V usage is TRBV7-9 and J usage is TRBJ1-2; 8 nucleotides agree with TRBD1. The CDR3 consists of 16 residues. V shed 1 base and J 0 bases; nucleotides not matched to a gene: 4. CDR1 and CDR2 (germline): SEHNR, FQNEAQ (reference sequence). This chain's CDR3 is CASSLGDRKPNYGYTF. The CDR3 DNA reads TGTGCCAGCAGCTTAGGGGACAGGAAACCTAACTATGGCTACACCTTC. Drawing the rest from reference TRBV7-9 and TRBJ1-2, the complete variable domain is DTGVSQNPRHKITKRGQNVTFRCDPISEHNRLYWYRQTLGQGPEFLTYFQNEAQLEKSRLLSDRFSAERPKGSFSTLEIQRTEQGDSAMYLCASSLGDRKPNYGYTFGSGTRLTVV.

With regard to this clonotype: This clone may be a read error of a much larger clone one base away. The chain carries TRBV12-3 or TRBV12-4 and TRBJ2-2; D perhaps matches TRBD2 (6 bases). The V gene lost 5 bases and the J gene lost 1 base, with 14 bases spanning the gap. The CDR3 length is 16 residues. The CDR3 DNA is TGTGCCAGCAGTAGAAGACTAGTGGGGAACACCGGGGAGCTGTTTTTT. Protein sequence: CASSRRLVGNTGELFF.

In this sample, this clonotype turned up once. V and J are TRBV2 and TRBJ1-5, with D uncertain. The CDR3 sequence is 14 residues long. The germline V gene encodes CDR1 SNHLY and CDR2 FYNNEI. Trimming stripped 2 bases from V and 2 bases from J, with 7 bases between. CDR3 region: CASSELEGNQPQHF. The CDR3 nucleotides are TGTGCCAGCAGTGAATTGGAGGGCAATCAGCCCCAGCATTTT.

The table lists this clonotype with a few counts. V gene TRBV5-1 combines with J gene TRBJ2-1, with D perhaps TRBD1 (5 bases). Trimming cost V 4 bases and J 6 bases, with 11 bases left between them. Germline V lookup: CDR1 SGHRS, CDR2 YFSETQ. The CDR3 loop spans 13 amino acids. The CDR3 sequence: CASSPKGPNEQFF. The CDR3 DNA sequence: TGCGCCAGCAGCCCAAAGGGGCCCAATGAGCAGTTCTTC.

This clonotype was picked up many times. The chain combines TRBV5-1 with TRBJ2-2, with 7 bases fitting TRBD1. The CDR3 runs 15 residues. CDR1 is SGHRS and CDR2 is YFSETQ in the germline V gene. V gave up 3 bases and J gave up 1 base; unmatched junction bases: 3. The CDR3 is CASSSRTGNTGELFF. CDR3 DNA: TGCGCCAGCAGCTCACGGACAGGGAACACCGGGGAGCTGTTTTTT.

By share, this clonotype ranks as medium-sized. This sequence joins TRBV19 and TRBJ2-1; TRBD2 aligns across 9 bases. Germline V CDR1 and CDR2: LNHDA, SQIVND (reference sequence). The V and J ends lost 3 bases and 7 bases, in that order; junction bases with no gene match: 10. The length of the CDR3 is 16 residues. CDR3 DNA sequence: TGTGCCAGTAGTATTCAGCTGGCGGGGGGGCGGAATGAGCAGTTCTTC. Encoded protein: CASSIQLAGGRNEQFF.

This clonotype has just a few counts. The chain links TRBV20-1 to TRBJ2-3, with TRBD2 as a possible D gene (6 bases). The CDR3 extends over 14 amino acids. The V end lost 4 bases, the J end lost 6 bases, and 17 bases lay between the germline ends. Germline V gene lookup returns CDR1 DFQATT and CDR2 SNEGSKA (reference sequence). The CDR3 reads CSATWRGQPDTQYF. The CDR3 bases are TGCAGTGCTACCTGGCGGGGTCAACCGGATACGCAGTATTTT.

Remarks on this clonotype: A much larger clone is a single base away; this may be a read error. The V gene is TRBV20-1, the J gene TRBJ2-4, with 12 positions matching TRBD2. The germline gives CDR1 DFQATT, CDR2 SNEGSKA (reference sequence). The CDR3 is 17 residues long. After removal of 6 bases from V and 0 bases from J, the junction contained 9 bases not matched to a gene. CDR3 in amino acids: CSAETSGGILAKNIQYF. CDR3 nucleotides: TGCAGTGCCGAGACTAGCGGGGGTATCCTAGCCAAAAACATTCAGTACTTC.

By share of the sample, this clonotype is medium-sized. The CDR3 is CASSLDFRGSGETQYF. The CDR3 coding sequence is TGTGCCAGCAGCTTAGATTTCAGGGGTAGCGGAGAGACCCAGTACTTC. The V gene is TRBV11-2, the J gene TRBJ2-5; either TRBD1 or TRBD2 may fit D (6 bases each). This CDR3 has 16 residues. Trimming removed 0 bases at V and 4 bases at J, with 15 bases between. The germline gives CDR1 SGHAT, CDR2 FQNNGV. The variable domain in full, completed from reference TRBV11-2 and TRBJ2-5, reads EAGVAQSPRYKIIEKRQSVAFWCNPISGHATLYWYQQILGQGPKLLIQFQNNGVVDDSQLPKDRFSAERLKGVDSTLKIQPAKLEDSAVYLCASSLDFRGSGETQYFGPGTRLLVL.

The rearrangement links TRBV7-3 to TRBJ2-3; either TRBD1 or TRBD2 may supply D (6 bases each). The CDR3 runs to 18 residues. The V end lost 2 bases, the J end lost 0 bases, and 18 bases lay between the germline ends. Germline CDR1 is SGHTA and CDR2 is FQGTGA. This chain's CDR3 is CASSLVGVGGRSTDTQYF. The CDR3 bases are TGTGCCAGCAGCTTAGTCGGTGTGGGGGGCCGAAGCACAGATACGCAGTATTTT.